One and the same sample provided the 10 T cell receptor beta chains below, sequenced in a study of blood T cell repertoires in COVID-19. Libraries were prepared by immunoSEQ multiplex PCR; TCRdb keeps only in-frame clonotypes and omits some of them. The table lists about 110,000 clones, about 88% of them singletons, with under 2.5% in the top ten. Sequencing used peripheral blood. The receptors stem from a human donor in a cohort sampled during active COVID-19.

J is TRBJ1-4 and V is TRBV15; 9 positions match TRBD1. Germline assignment: CDR1 LNHNV and CDR2 YYDKDF (reference sequence). This CDR3 region has 15 residues. V lost 3 bases to trimming and J lost 4 bases; unmatched junction nucleotides: 3. The CDR3 sequence is CATSSTGQGNEKLFF. DNA for the CDR3: TGTGCCACCAGCAGCACGGGACAGGGTAATGAAAAACTGTTTTTT.

The chain has TRBV15 and TRBJ1-2, with D maybe TRBD1 (5 bases). The CDR3 contains 18 residues. V shed 5 bases and J shed 6 bases, with 28 bases lying between them. Germline loops: CDR1 LNHNV, CDR2 YYDKDF (reference sequence). In DNA form, the CDR3 reads TGTGCCACCAGCCCTAACAGCCTTTCGGACATCCAGACTCATGGCTACACCTTC. It specifies CATSPNSLSDIQTHGYTF.

The rearrangement uses TRBV29-1 and TRBJ2-7; D possibly corresponds to TRBD2 (5 bases). V lost 5 bases to trimming and J lost 2 bases, with 13 bases between them. The CDR3 has 13 residues. Germline values: CDR1 SQVTM, CDR2 ANQGSEA. The CDR3: CSVYSGNTYEQYF. The DNA for the CDR3 is TGCAGCGTTTACTCCGGGAACACCTACGAGCAGTACTTC.

The chain has TRBV6-5 and TRBJ2-3; D remains ambiguous. The CDR3 spans 15 residues. Germline V gene sequence: CDR1 MNHEY, CDR2 SVGAGI. The V gene lost 0 bases and the J gene lost 2 bases, with 9 bases spanning the gap. The CDR3 DNA follows: TGTGCCAGCAGTTACTCGGCCTACTACACAGATACGCAGTATTTT. As protein: CASSYSAYYTDTQYF.

The chain couples TRBV9 to TRBJ2-2, with 9 bases identical to TRBD2. Germline loops: CDR1 SGDLS, CDR2 YYNGEE. After removal of 4 bases from V and 1 base from J, the junction contained 11 bases not matched to a gene. The length of the CDR3 is 18 residues. The CDR3: CASSPVSGGLRNTGELFF. The CDR3 DNA reads TGTGCCAGCAGCCCAGTTAGCGGGGGCCTTCGGAACACCGGGGAGCTGTTTTTT.

The V gene is TRBV5-4, the J gene TRBJ2-1; TRBD2 matches at 8 bases. Germline CDR1 SGHNT, CDR2 YYREEE (reference sequence). Trimming cost V 7 bases and J 7 bases; bases outside gene matches: 7. This CDR3 contains 13 residues. Written as DNA, the CDR3 is TGTGCCAGCGGAGCGGGAGTAATAAATGAGCAGTTCTTC. Amino acid sequence: CASGAGVINEQFF.

This sequence joins TRBV9 and TRBJ1-1; TRBD1 might be the D (6 bases). Germline CDR1 SGDLS, CDR2 YYNGEE. The length of the CDR3 is 13 residues. Trimming took 4 bases from V and 5 from J, leaving 12 bases between them. The CDR3 bases are TGTGCCAGCAGCAAAGGGGGTCGAACTGAAGCTTTCTTT. It yields the protein CASSKGGRTEAFF.

The chain links TRBV29-1 to TRBJ1-3; TRBD1 is a possible D gene (6 bases). CDR1 is SQVTM, CDR2 ANQGSEA, per germline. V shed 6 bases and J shed 8 bases, with 14 bases lying between them. This CDR3 region has 12 residues. Here the CDR3 DNA reads TGCAGCGTGGGGGACAAGTCCGACACCATATATTTT. Translating it yields CSVGDKSDTIYF.

The chain couples TRBV3-1 (or the pseudogene TRBV3-2) to TRBJ1-2, with a tentative D call TRBD1 (5 bases). V lost 3 bases and J lost 8, with 16 bases in between. Germline V gene data show CDR1 as LGHDT and CDR2 as YNNKEL (reference sequence). The CDR3 runs to 14 residues. The CDR3 DNA is TGTGCCAGCAGCCACACAGGAGCCGGCAGGGGCTACACCTTC. Translation: CASSHTGAGRGYTF.

This chain links TRBV11-1 with TRBJ1-6, with D possibly TRBD1 on 5 matching bases. From germline, CDR1 is SGHAT and CDR2 FQDESV (reference sequence). The CDR3 sequence is 14 residues long. V lost 4 bases and J lost 9, with 13 bases in between. CDR3 DNA sequence: TGTGCCAGCAGCTCCTTGGGGACTACTTCACCCCTCCACTTT. Encoded protein: CASSSLGTTSPLHF.